This passage covers 32 T cell receptor beta chains from one sample sequenced in a study of a mutant IDH1 vaccine in newly diagnosed glioma. The data were produced by immunoSEQ multiplex PCR, yet TCRdb's version contains in-frame clones alone and is incomplete. The sample holds about 67,000 clones, about 86% seen once. Stated time point: baseline, week 1 (first vaccination visit). The treatment: pre-vaccination baseline after standard-of-care therapy. The sequencing here drew on peripheral blood mononuclear cells (PBMCs), taken from a glioma patient treated with radiotherapy, temozolomide or both. The receptor set was obtained from a woman under 30 with glioma. Some clones in this sample may be carry-over from other donors' samples.

The V gene is TRBV30, the J gene TRBJ2-7; D tentatively reads TRBD1 or TRBD2 (6 bases each). There are 12 residues in the CDR3. Germline-derived CDR1 and CDR2 are GTSNPN and SVGIG (reference sequence). V shed 3 bases and J shed 4 bases, with 10 bases lying between them. This CDR3 is CAWSPGAYEQYF. DNA for the CDR3: TGTGCCTGGAGCCCGGGGGCTTACGAGCAGTACTTC.

The J gene is TRBJ1-1, the V gene TRBV7-9; a weak D match, TRBD1 (5 bases). CDR1 is SEHNR and CDR2 is FQNEAQ in the germline V gene (reference sequence). V gave up 8 bases and J gave up 6 bases, with 28 bases separating them. The CDR3 spans 17 residues. The CDR3 here is CASPKPAGEGEGPEAFF. DNA for the CDR3: TGTGCCAGCCCCAAGCCGGCTGGGGAGGGAGAGGGACCTGAAGCTTTCTTT.

The DNA of the CDR3 is TGTGCCAGCAGCTTAGGAGGGGATACTGAAGCTTTCTTT. Its protein is CASSLGGDTEAFF. The chain combines TRBV7-6 with TRBJ1-1; possible D gene TRBD1, 5 bases. Germline V gene sequence: CDR1 SGHVS, CDR2 FNYEAQ. V lost 1 base and J 5 bases, leaving 8 bases between the germline ends. The CDR3 totals 13 residues.

This chain connects TRBV19 to TRBJ1-4, with TRBD1 matching over 9 bases. V was clipped by 6 bases and J by 7 bases; unmatched bases: 12. Germline CDR1 and CDR2: LNHDA and SQIVND (reference sequence). CDR3 length: 16 residues. CDR3 coding DNA: TGTGCCAGTAGCCCGGGACAGGGAAGGTACGGTGAAAAACTGTTTTTT. It is translated as CASSPGQGRYGEKLFF.

This chain uses TRBV6-5 with TRBJ1-1; possible D gene TRBD1, 6 bases. V lost 2 bases and J 5 bases, leaving 12 bases between the germline ends. CDR1 is MNHEY and CDR2 is SVGAGI in the germline V gene. The CDR3 extends over 14 amino acids. The CDR3: CASSYSRGWTEAFF. The CDR3 DNA is TGTGCCAGCAGTTACAGCAGGGGTTGGACTGAAGCTTTCTTT.

The chain joins TRBV19 to TRBJ1-2, with D possibly being TRBD1 (6 bases). Germline V CDR1 and CDR2: LNHDA, SQIVND (reference sequence). The V gene lost 7 bases and the J gene lost 3 bases, with 12 bases spanning the gap. The CDR3 length is 13 residues. CDR3 sequence: CASNEGGHYGYTF. Written as DNA, the CDR3 is TGTGCCAGTAATGAAGGGGGTCACTATGGCTACACCTTC.

The chain has TRBV10-3 and TRBJ1-2; no reliable D call. The CDR3 runs to 13 residues. V was cut by 0 bases and J by 8 bases, with 10 bases left in between. The germline V gene has CDR1 ENHRY and CDR2 SYGVKD. The CDR3 region has the DNA TGTGCCATCAGTGAGTCTAAGCAACAAGGCTACACCTTC. Translation: CAISESKQQGYTF.

The chain has TRBV7-6 and TRBJ1-1; possible D gene TRBD1, 6 bases. The CDR3 covers 13 residues. V lost 1 base and J lost 6, with 9 bases in between. The germline V gene has CDR1 SGHVS and CDR2 FNYEAQ. The CDR3 bases are TGTGCCAGCAGCTTAGGAGACAGGTCTGAAGCTTTCTTT. Encoded protein: CASSLGDRSEAFF.

This chain links TRBV6-1 with TRBJ1-5; TRBD1 matches 10 bases. This CDR3 region has 16 residues. Per the germline V gene, CDR1 is MNHNS and CDR2 is SASEGT. V lost 4 bases and J lost 6; bases outside the gene matches: 9. The CDR3 sequence is CASSVQDRDRGQPQHF. The CDR3 DNA is TGTGCCAGCAGTGTTCAAGATCGGGACAGGGGTCAGCCCCAGCATTTT.

The chain is built from TRBV7-3 and TRBJ1-1, with unresolved D. Trimming took 6 bases from V and 1 from J, leaving 12 bases between them. CDR1 is SGHTA, CDR2 FQGTGA, per germline. This CDR3 is built from 14 residues. This chain's CDR3 is CASSPGRANTEAFF. For the CDR3, the DNA is TGTGCCAGCAGTCCGGGCCGGGCGAACACTGAAGCTTTCTTT.

The rearrangement uses TRBV10-3 and TRBJ1-2; 10 bases align to TRBD1. The CDR3 spans 15 residues. CDR1 and CDR2 from the germline V gene are ENHRY and SYGVKD. V dropped 2 bases and J dropped 5; count of bases not matched to a gene: 5. In nucleotides, the CDR3 is TGTGCCATCAGTGAGGACAGGGGGCGCAGTTATGGCTACACCTTC. Its translation is CAISEDRGRSYGYTF.

The sample holds one count of this clone. This chain uses TRBV7-9 with TRBJ1-1; TRBD1 is a possible D gene (5 bases). Trimming took 5 bases from V and 4 from J, leaving 20 bases between them. Looked up from germline, CDR1 is SEHNR and CDR2 is FQNEAQ (reference sequence). CDR3 length: 16 amino acids. CDR3 sequence reads: CASSSSGGRGGTEAFF. The CDR3 DNA sequence: TGTGCCAGCAGCAGCAGTGGGGGGAGGGGAGGCACTGAAGCTTTCTTT.

This sequence joins TRBV9 and TRBJ2-1; D remains ambiguous. V lost 3 bases and J 0 bases, leaving 7 bases between the germline ends. CDR1 SGDLS and CDR2 YYNGEE come from the germline V gene. CDR3 size: 14 residues. In DNA form, the CDR3 reads TGTGCCAGCAGCGGGGTTGTCTCCTACAATGAGCAGTTCTTC. This codes for CASSGVVSYNEQFF.

The J gene is TRBJ2-3, the V gene TRBV29-1; D unresolved. V was clipped by 4 bases and J by 2 bases, with 10 bases between them. Per germline, CDR1 SQVTM and CDR2 ANQGSEA. The CDR3 extends over 13 amino acids. The chain's CDR3 is CSVVYSPTDTQYF. The DNA for the CDR3 is TGCAGCGTTGTTTACAGCCCCACAGATACGCAGTATTTT.

In its sample, this clone was seen a few times. This sequence joins TRBV27 and TRBJ2-7; no firm D call. In germline, CDR1 is MNHEY, CDR2 SMNVEV (reference sequence). This CDR3 comprises 14 residues. Trimming took 2 bases from V and 2 from J, leaving 10 bases between them. The CDR3 here is CASSLRRHPYEQYF. The CDR3 DNA follows: TGTGCCAGCAGTTTAAGGCGTCACCCCTACGAGCAGTACTTC.

This clone has more than one count but fewer than ten. The V call is TRBV14, the J call TRBJ2-1; D perhaps matches TRBD2 (6 bases). CDR3 length: 13 residues. The V end was cut by 4 bases, the J end by 7 bases, with 11 bases between. Germline V gives CDR1 SGHDN, CDR2 FVKESK. The CDR3 nucleotides read TGTGCCAGCAGCCCGACTAGTTGGAATGAGCAGTTCTTC. Protein product: CASSPTSWNEQFF.

The chain joins TRBV29-1 to TRBJ2-7, with no clear D. Germline CDR1 SQVTM, CDR2 ANQGSEA. The V end was cut by 7 bases, the J end by 2 bases, with 12 bases between. The CDR3 totals 12 residues. The CDR3 reads CSGLVPPYEQYF. The CDR3 region has the DNA TGCAGCGGCCTCGTCCCGCCCTACGAGCAGTACTTC.

The chain has TRBV7-9 and TRBJ2-7; 8 bases are shared with TRBD1. The CDR3 has 14 residues. Germline V CDR1 and CDR2: SEHNR, FQNEAQ (reference sequence). The V and J ends lost 8 bases and 7 bases, in that order; junction bases with no gene match: 13. CDR3 in amino acids: CASGTPGQAGEQYF. CDR3 nucleotide sequence: TGTGCCAGCGGCACGCCGGGACAGGCAGGGGAGCAGTACTTC.

The chain has TRBV5-1 and TRBJ1-2, with D hard to call. This CDR3 contains 15 residues. The V and J ends lost 2 bases and 4 bases respectively, with 15 bases between them. CDR1 is SGHRS, CDR2 YFSETQ, per germline. CDR3 DNA: TGCGCCAGCAGCTTCCCTACCAGCGGTAGCTATGGCTACACCTTC. Translated: CASSFPTSGSYGYTF.

V gene TRBV7-2 combines with J gene TRBJ2-7, with a tentative D call TRBD2 (5 bases). The CDR3 covers 14 residues. Trimming left V 5 bases short and J 6 bases short, with 17 bases between. Germline V CDR1 and CDR2: SGHTA, FQGNSA. The CDR3 region is CASSPSGPRVEQYF. The CDR3 DNA reads as TGTGCCAGCAGCCCTTCTGGACCGAGGGTCGAGCAGTACTTC.

The rearrangement uses TRBV10-3 and TRBJ1-2, with unresolved D. Between the trimmed V and J ends, which lost 7 bases and 0 bases, there was a span of 15 bases. Per the germline V gene, CDR1 is ENHRY and CDR2 is SYGVKD. CDR3 length equals 15 residues. CDR3 nucleotide sequence: TGTGCCATCATGACCGTTCTGACACCTAACTATGGCTACACCTTC. Protein product: CAIMTVLTPNYGYTF.

V is TRBV7-3 and J is TRBJ2-3; the match to TRBD2 covers 7 bases. Losses at the gene ends were 1 base for V and 4 bases for J; bases not matched to a gene: 11. CDR3 length: 17 amino acids. The V gene's germline CDR1 is SGHTA and CDR2 FQGTGA. The CDR3 coding sequence is TGTGCCAGCAGCTTAAGGGGGAGGGCCGGGAAGGCAGATACGCAGTATTTT. Encoded protein: CASSLRGRAGKADTQYF.

Details on this clone: One end of the junction does not line up with germline, which may come from a read error. V and J are TRBV6-1 and TRBJ1-2; D uncertain. The CDR3 loop spans 12 amino acids. Per the germline V gene, CDR1 is MNHNS and CDR2 is SASEGT. The CDR3 nucleotides read TGTGCCAGCAGTGAAGCGCTTCAGTACAGCGCCTTC. Its protein product is CASSEALQYSAF.

V usage is TRBV4-2 and J usage is TRBJ2-2; the match to TRBD2 covers 7 bases. This CDR3 contains 15 residues. Germline V gene sequence: CDR1 LGHNA, CDR2 YNFKEQ. J gave up 7 bases and V 7 bases, and 12 bases lay outside the gene matches. The CDR3 is CASTLTGGGGGELFF. CDR3 bases: TGTGCCAGCACCTTGACGGGGGGTGGCGGCGGGGAGCTGTTTTTT.

This clone is a singleton in its sample. The gene calls are TRBV29-1 and TRBJ2-1, with 8 bases that match TRBD1. The CDR3 sequence is 15 residues long. Germline V gene data show CDR1 as SQVTM and CDR2 as ANQGSEA. The ends lost 6 bases at V and 0 bases at J; junction bases unmatched: 7. The CDR3 DNA reads TGCAGCGTGGCCGGACAGGGCAGCTCCTACAATGAGCAGTTCTTC. It translates to CSVAGQGSSYNEQFF.

This clone was counted a single time. This chain links TRBV5-4 with TRBJ1-2; unclear D gene. Trimming took off 4 bases at V and 2 bases at J, with 12 bases between the two ends. CDR3 length: 14 amino acids. Looked up from germline, CDR1 is SGHNT and CDR2 is YYREEE (reference sequence). The CDR3 reads CASSPVGGNYGYTF. The CDR3, as DNA: TGTGCCAGCAGCCCAGTCGGCGGGAACTATGGCTACACCTTC.

This clone came up a few times. The rearrangement links TRBV19 to TRBJ1-4; D gene ambiguous. The CDR3 has 13 residues. V was pared by 6 bases and J by 7 bases, with 12 bases between. Germline assignment: CDR1 LNHDA and CDR2 SQIVND (reference sequence). The CDR3 region has the DNA TGTGCCAGTAGGGGGATCGGTCTTGAAAAACTGTTTTTT. Amino acid sequence: CASRGIGLEKLFF.

This chain joins TRBV28 and TRBJ1-1; possibly TRBD1 for D (5 bases). The V end lost 5 bases, the J end lost 5 bases, and 9 bases lay between the germline ends. The CDR3 is 12 amino acids. CDR1 and CDR2 from the germline V gene are MDHEN and SYDVKM. The DNA of the CDR3 is TGTGCCAGCAGTCTAACAGGTACTGAAGCTTTCTTT. This sequence encodes CASSLTGTEAFF.

This chain connects TRBV10-2 to TRBJ2-1; 8 bases line up with TRBD2. The germline V gene encodes CDR1 WSHSY and CDR2 SAAADI. V was clipped by 5 bases and J by 5 bases; unmatched bases: 5. The CDR3 is made up of 14 amino acids. CDR3 region: CASSLGGANNEQFF. CDR3 sequence (DNA): TGCGCCAGCAGTCTCGGGGGGGCAAACAATGAGCAGTTCTTC.

The chain couples TRBV5-1 to TRBJ1-5, with 7 bases matching TRBD1. With V trimmed by 0 bases and J by 5 bases, 2 bases remained unmatched. The germline CDR1 and CDR2 sequences are SGHRS and YFSETQ. This CDR3 has 14 residues. CDR3 sequence: CASSLEGAHQPQHF. Here the CDR3 DNA reads TGCGCCAGCAGCTTGGAGGGGGCCCATCAGCCCCAGCATTTT.

CDR3 loop: CASGSPSVSGNTIYF. CDR3 nucleotides: TGTGCTAGTGGTTCCCCGTCGGTATCGGGAAACACCATATATTTT. The rearrangement joins TRBV12-5 to TRBJ1-3; D unresolved. Trimming shortened V by 4 bases and J by 4 bases, and 14 bases separated the two germline ends. Germline CDR1 and CDR2: LGHNT and FRNRAP. The CDR3 has 15 amino acids.

The chain joins TRBV7-9 to TRBJ2-1, with 8 bases matching TRBD2. In germline, CDR1 is SEHNR, CDR2 FQNEAQ (reference sequence). The CDR3 loop spans 14 amino acids. V trimming: 3 bases; J trimming: 6 bases; junction bases outside the gene matches: 4. The CDR3 loop reads CASSFEREINEQFF. CDR3 DNA sequence: TGTGCCAGCAGCTTTGAGCGGGAGATCAATGAGCAGTTCTTC.